This TCR beta chain came from a study of cytomegalovirus exposure and HLA in healthy donors. Regarding the study as a whole: In a later analysis, specific HLA alleles were associated with approximately 16,000 TCR beta sequences at a 0.05 false discovery rate. Sequencing depth roughly uniform across donors was assumed in presence/absence analyses. One cluster of highly shared sequence variants probably arose as a sequencing artifact.

The PCR employed 60 Vbeta primers together with 13 Jbeta primers. Profiling relied on immunoSEQ multiplex PCR, and the TCRdb table lists in-frame clones only, not all of them. The top ten clones hold roughly 2% of a sample with tens of thousands of clones, approximately 70% of them seen once. About this clone: Its cognate antigen is unknown.

Source material: PBMCs. The sequence was collected from a young man in good health and CMV-seronegative.

This chain's CDR3 is CASRQGAYGNQPQHF. In DNA form, the CDR3 reads TGTGCCAGTCGGCAGGGGGCCTATGGCAATCAGCCCCAGCATTTT. The V and J genes are TRBV19 and TRBJ1-5, with TRBD1 identical over 8 bases. V trimming: 8 bases; J trimming: 2 bases; junction bases outside the gene matches: 8. The CDR3 spans 15 residues. CDR1 and CDR2 (germline): LNHDA, SQIVND (reference sequence).